The T cell receptor (beta chain) described here comes from a study of CD8+ T cells in alopecia areata. Study at large: Tofacitinib therapy took 6 to 18 months; 6 months off drug came after. Broader study findings: It was lesional scalp, especially alopecia totalis/universalis, that showed higher clonality than normal scalp.

As concerns this clone: Its antigen is not identified.

Reverse transcription of extracted RNA yielded cDNA, which provided the sequencing template. Profiling relied on immunoSEQ multiplex PCR, and the TCRdb table lists in-frame clones only, not all of them. There are 95,000 to 150,000 clones in the sample; around 60% occur only once, and 5.7% lies in the top ten. Germline CDR1 SNHLY, CDR2 FYNNEI. This CDR3 comprises 14 residues. J lost 4 bases, V lost 6 bases, and 6 bases had no gene match. Treatment denoted: oral pan-JAK inhibitor, 5-10 mg twice daily. The sequencing here drew on CD4+ T cells sorted from blood, taken at week 4, from a patient treated with tofacitinib. The chain links TRBV2 to TRBJ1-5, with 7 bases that match TRBD1. This receptor was identified in a human donor with alopecia areata. CDR3 in DNA: TGTGCCAGCAGGGGGGACAGCCTAAATCAGCCCCAGCATTTT. Protein: CASRGDSLNQPQHF.